The TCR beta chain described here comes from a study of CD8 T cells in ankylosing spondylitis. Study results and caveats: Disease-associated clones were CD8+ and fairly uncommon in peripheral blood. Reports of some motif variants in reactive arthritis synovial fluid and blood predate this one. Matched ankylosing spondylitis synovial fluid reportedly showed significant enrichment of disease-linked clones. Seemingly characteristic of ankylosing spondylitis blood was a TCR beta motif consisting of eight highly homologous variants.

Of note for this clonotype: Its antigen is unidentified.

Each TCR beta library was made by quantitative 5'-RACE that incorporated molecular barcodes. TCRdb re-derived calls from the 5' RACE reads in MiXCR, one entry per CDR3 protein. This sample has roughly 220,000 distinct CDR3 sequences; 18% occur once, and the top ten carry about 44%. The CDR3 totals 14 residues. V lost 7 bases to trimming and J lost 6 bases; unmatched junction nucleotides: 9. Germline V CDR1 and CDR2: MNHEY, SMNVEV (reference sequence). The sample consisted of blood, either unsorted or a sorted T cell fraction (not recorded which). The genes are TRBV27 and TRBJ2-1, with 7 bases lining up with TRBD2. The sequence was collected from a male donor with ankylosing spondylitis. DNA of the CDR3: TGTGCCAGCATGTCGGGAGGCCCCTCCAATGAGCAGTTCTTC. Protein sequence: CASMSGGPSNEQFF.